Each of the 25 T cell receptor beta chains below was sequenced from the same sample in a study of lymphopenia after photon versus proton radiotherapy. Some clones are missing from TCRdb's copy, which holds only in-frame ones; the method was immunoSEQ multiplex PCR. The sample contains tens of thousands of clones, roughly 85% of which appear only once. Sequenced material: peripheral blood, taken from a patient treated with photon-based radiotherapy. These receptors all come from a man aged 60 to 75 with pancreatic cancer.

This sequence joins TRBV7-3 and TRBJ1-2, with D perhaps matching TRBD1 (5 bases). Trimming shortened V by 5 bases and J by 7 bases, and 14 bases separated the two germline ends. Germline V gene sequence: CDR1 SGHTA, CDR2 FQGTGA. This CDR3 is 13 amino acids long. CDR3 region: CASSRDVDGGYTF. CDR3 DNA: TGTGCCAGCAGCAGGGACGTCGACGGTGGCTACACCTTC.

The chain recombines TRBV7-8 with TRBJ1-1; D remains unclear. This CDR3 has 14 amino acids. Trimming removed 5 bases from V and 4 bases from J, with 14 bases in between. Germline V gene sequence: CDR1 SGHVS, CDR2 FQNEAQ. The CDR3 protein is CASSQTLVGTEAFF. CDR3 coding DNA: TGTGCCAGCAGCCAGACTCTCGTGGGCACTGAAGCTTTCTTT.

The count of this clone is one. The rearrangement uses TRBV10-3 and TRBJ2-7; 10 bases are shared with TRBD1. There are 15 residues in the CDR3. CDR1 and CDR2 from the germline V gene are ENHRY and SYGVKD. With 0 bases clipped from V and 4 bases from J, the junction kept 3 bases outside the gene matches. CDR3 protein: CAISESDRGRYEQYF. The DNA of the CDR3 is TGTGCCATCAGTGAGTCTGACAGGGGGCGTTACGAGCAGTACTTC.

This chain uses TRBV9 with TRBJ2-7; D gene ambiguous. This CDR3 spans 15 amino acids. V lost 3 bases and J 2 bases, leaving 15 bases between the germline ends. The V gene's germline CDR1 is SGDLS and CDR2 YYNGEE. CDR3 in amino acids: CASSAAWQPPYEQYF. CDR3 DNA sequence: TGTGCCAGCAGCGCAGCTTGGCAGCCACCCTACGAGCAGTACTTC.

The chain combines TRBV10-2 with TRBJ2-7, with TRBD1 identical over 7 bases. The CDR3 has 13 residues. Looked up from germline, CDR1 is WSHSY and CDR2 is SAAADI. J gave up 0 bases and V 5 bases, and 1 base lay outside the gene matches. CDR3 coding DNA: TGCGCCAGCAGTAGGGACAGCTCCTACGAGCAGTACTTC. Translated, it gives CASSRDSSYEQYF.

The V call is TRBV9, the J call TRBJ1-2; the D is unclear. Trimming shortened V by 3 bases and J by 9 bases, and 18 bases separated the two germline ends. This CDR3 has 14 amino acids. The germline CDR1 and CDR2 sequences are SGDLS and YYNGEE. The CDR3 protein is CASSEGTDSGSYTF. CDR3 DNA sequence: TGTGCCAGCAGCGAGGGTACAGATAGCGGTAGCTACACCTTC.

This chain uses TRBV18 with TRBJ2-7; 9 bases map to TRBD2. CDR1 and CDR2 (germline): KGHSH, LQKENI. The ends lost 6 bases at V and 6 bases at J; junction bases unmatched: 12. There are 15 residues in the CDR3. CDR3: CASSQVASGVGEQYF. DNA for the CDR3: TGTGCCAGCTCTCAAGTGGCTAGCGGGGTTGGCGAGCAGTACTTC.

The rearrangement joins TRBV7-9 to TRBJ2-5; D is unclear. The CDR3 sequence is 15 residues long. Germline loops: CDR1 SEHNR, CDR2 FQNEAQ (reference sequence). V gave up 1 base and J gave up 3 bases, with 12 bases separating them. The CDR3 nucleotides read TGTGCCAGCAGCTTAGGCCGGGCTCAAAAAGAGACCCAGTACTTC. It specifies CASSLGRAQKETQYF.

In this sample, this clone turned up a few times. The rearrangement uses TRBV6-4 and TRBJ2-3; no definite D call. The CDR3 is 14 residues long. The germline V gene encodes CDR1 MRHNA and CDR2 SNTAGT. V lost 6 bases, J lost 2 bases, and 12 bases lay in between. CDR3 nucleotide sequence: TGTGCCAGCAGCGCGACTGTGGACACAGATACGCAGTATTTT. Its protein product is CASSATVDTDTQYF.

This rearrangement joins TRBV5-3 to TRBJ2-2, with a tentative D call TRBD2 (5 bases). TRBV5-3 is an ORF; its function is uncertain. The ends were cut back, 1 base at V and 6 bases at J, with 10 bases in the middle. The CDR3 is 14 amino acids. The CDR3 region is CARSLFREPGELFF. Here the CDR3 DNA reads TGTGCCAGAAGCTTGTTTCGGGAACCCGGGGAGCTGTTTTTT.

The chain employs TRBV7-9 and TRBJ1-6; 7 positions match TRBD1. The CDR3 sequence is 14 residues long. Per germline, CDR1 SEHNR and CDR2 FQNEAQ (reference sequence). Trimming removed 6 bases from V and 9 bases from J; junction bases left unmatched: 8. Written as DNA, the CDR3 is TGTGCCAGCAGTTCAGGGGGGGTTGGTTCACCCCTCCACTTT. Translation: CASSSGGVGSPLHF.

CDR3 sequence reads: CASSFIQGAYEQYF. CDR3 in DNA: TGTGCCAGCAGCTTTATACAGGGGGCCTACGAGCAGTACTTC. This sequence joins TRBV5-5 and TRBJ2-7, with 8 bases aligning to TRBD1. This CDR3 contains 14 residues. Germline trimming cut 2 bases from V and 2 bases from J; bases unmatched to any gene: 3. Germline CDR1 is SGHKS and CDR2 is YYEKEE (reference sequence).

The V and J genes are TRBV6-5 and TRBJ2-7; D call uncertain. Germline CDR1 reads MNHEY; CDR2 reads SVGAGI. This CDR3 region has 16 residues. V lost 0 bases to trimming and J lost 0 bases, with 12 bases between them. CDR3 coding DNA: TGTGCCAGCAGTTACTCGTTTCAGATGAGCTCCTACGAGCAGTACTTC. It yields the protein CASSYSFQMSSYEQYF.

The rearrangement uses TRBV5-1 and TRBJ2-1; TRBD2 matches at 7 bases. Germline-derived CDR1 and CDR2 are SGHRS and YFSETQ. The CDR3 runs to 14 residues. Trimming removed 0 bases from V and 5 bases from J; junction bases left unmatched: 2. The CDR3 sequence is CASSLGAGDNEQFF. CDR3 DNA sequence: TGCGCCAGCAGCTTGGGCGCGGGAGACAATGAGCAGTTCTTC.

The rearrangement joins TRBV19 to TRBJ1-2; no clear D gene. Trimming removed 8 bases at V and 5 bases at J, with 15 bases between. The CDR3 extends over 13 amino acids. Germline CDR1 is LNHDA and CDR2 is SQIVND (reference sequence). CDR3 loop: CASVSGSLYGYTF. The CDR3 coding sequence is TGTGCCAGTGTTTCGGGATCCCTATATGGCTACACCTTC.

The genes are TRBV7-6 and TRBJ1-2; TRBD1 is a possible D gene (5 bases). This CDR3 is 14 amino acids long. Trimming stripped 0 bases from V and 4 bases from J, with 9 bases between. Germline CDR1 SGHVS, CDR2 FNYEAQ. The CDR3, as DNA: TGTGCCAGCAGCTTAGCACAGGCTGGCTATGGCTACACCTTC. It is translated as CASSLAQAGYGYTF.

The CDR3 reads CASSLDRQGREKLFF. The CDR3 DNA follows: TGCGCCAGCAGCTTGGATAGGCAGGGACGAGAAAAACTGTTTTTT. This sequence joins TRBV5-1 and TRBJ1-4, with a tentative D call TRBD1 (5 bases). The CDR3 consists of 15 residues. From germline, CDR1 is SGHRS and CDR2 YFSETQ. Trimming cost V 0 bases and J 8 bases, with 14 bases left between them.

The V call is TRBV7-6, the J call TRBJ2-5, with 10 bases identical to TRBD2. The J call may not be correct, given that the DNA end is closer to TRBJ2-7. The germline gives CDR1 SGHVS, CDR2 FNYEAQ. The length of the CDR3 is 15 residues. The CDR3 bases are TGTGCCAGCAGCTTAGCTAGCGGGGGGACATACGAGCAGTACTTC. It is translated as CASSLASGGTYEQYF.

V gene TRBV30 combines with J gene TRBJ2-7; D may correspond to TRBD1 or TRBD2 (5 bases each). The CDR3 is 13 residues long. Between the trimmed V and J ends, which lost 4 bases and 2 bases, there was a span of 12 bases. Germline values: CDR1 GTSNPN, CDR2 SVGIG (reference sequence). This CDR3 reads CAWIRGETYEQYF. The DNA for the CDR3 is TGTGCCTGGATAAGGGGAGAGACCTACGAGCAGTACTTC.

The V and J genes are TRBV6-4 and TRBJ2-7; the match to TRBD1 covers 8 bases. The V segment lost 0 bases and the J segment 3 bases; nucleotides outside the gene matches: 4. Per germline, CDR1 MRHNA and CDR2 SNTAGT. The CDR3 contains 15 residues. CDR3 amino acids: CASSDSCRGLYEQYF. The CDR3 nucleotides are TGTGCCAGCAGTGACTCGTGCAGGGGGCTCTACGAGCAGTACTTC.

The chain recombines TRBV30 with TRBJ1-2; D not certain. Germline CDR1 reads GTSNPN; CDR2 reads SVGIG (reference sequence). V gave up 6 bases and J gave up 5 bases, with 13 bases separating them. The CDR3 is 12 residues long. CDR3 DNA: TGTGCCTGCCTAGTCAGACTTTATGGCTACACCTTC. Translating it yields CACLVRLYGYTF.

The gene calls are TRBV6-6 and TRBJ1-1; TRBD1 is a possible D gene (5 bases). The CDR3 totals 13 residues. V lost 7 bases, J lost 9 bases, and 18 bases lay in between. Germline V lookup: CDR1 MNHNY, CDR2 SVGAGI (reference sequence). The DNA for the CDR3 is TGTGCCAGCACCAGGGTCGCCGGGGATAAAGCTTTCTTT. Translating gives CASTRVAGDKAFF.

The chain uses TRBV5-1 and TRBJ2-5; D not resolved. The J call may not be correct, given that the DNA end is closer to TRBJ2-7. Germline values: CDR1 SGHRS, CDR2 YFSETQ. This CDR3 has 13 residues. Here the CDR3 DNA reads TGCGCCAGCAGCCGGAATAGTGACTACGAGCAGTACTTC. As protein: CASSRNSDYEQYF.

The J gene is TRBJ1-3, the V gene TRBV19; 8 bases align to TRBD1. Trimming removed 2 bases from V and 8 bases from J; junction bases left unmatched: 8. Germline V gene sequence: CDR1 LNHDA, CDR2 SQIVND (reference sequence). This CDR3 is 15 amino acids long. The chain's CDR3 is CASSILGQAKDTIYF. Here the CDR3 DNA reads TGTGCCAGTAGTATACTGGGACAGGCGAAGGACACCATATATTTT.

The chain employs TRBV19 and TRBJ1-1; unclear D gene. Germline V CDR1 and CDR2: LNHDA, SQIVND (reference sequence). The CDR3 length is 13 residues. Trimming left V 4 bases short and J 0 bases short, with 6 bases between. The CDR3 reads CASSRVVNTEAFF. The CDR3 region has the DNA TGTGCCAGTAGTAGGGTTGTGAACACTGAAGCTTTCTTT.